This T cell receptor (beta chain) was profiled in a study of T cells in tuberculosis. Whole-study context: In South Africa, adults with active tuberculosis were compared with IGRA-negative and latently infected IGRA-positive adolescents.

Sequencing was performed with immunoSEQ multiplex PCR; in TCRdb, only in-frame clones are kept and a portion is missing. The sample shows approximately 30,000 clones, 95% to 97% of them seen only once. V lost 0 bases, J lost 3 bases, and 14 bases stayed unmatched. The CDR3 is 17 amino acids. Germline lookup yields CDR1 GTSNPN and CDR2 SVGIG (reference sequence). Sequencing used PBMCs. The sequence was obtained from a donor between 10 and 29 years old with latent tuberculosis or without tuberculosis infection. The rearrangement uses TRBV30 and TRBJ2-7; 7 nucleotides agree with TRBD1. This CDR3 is CAWSVTPTGFHGYEQYF. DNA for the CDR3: TGTGCCTGGAGTGTAACCCCGACAGGGTTCCATGGCTACGAGCAGTACTTC.